The T cell receptor beta chain under discussion was sequenced for a study of blood T cell repertoires in COVID-19. CDR1 is SNHLY, CDR2 FYNNEI, per germline. The V gene end was trimmed by 7 bases and the J gene end by 3 bases; junction bases not matched to a gene: 22. The CDR3 sequence is 19 residues long. Produced via immunoSEQ multiplex PCR; TCRdb's table is partial and in-frame only. The sample holds more than 200,000 clones; around 80% are singletons and the top ten take approximately 7.4%. This chain connects TRBV2 to TRBJ2-7, with 9 nucleotides matching TRBD2. This sequence was found in a woman in her 50s with acute or convalescent COVID-19. Sequencing input: peripheral blood. The CDR3 region has the DNA TGTGCCAGCACACCCTATACCCCTATAGCGGGAGAATCCGACTACGAGCAGTACTTC. It translates to CASTPYTPIAGESDYEQYF.